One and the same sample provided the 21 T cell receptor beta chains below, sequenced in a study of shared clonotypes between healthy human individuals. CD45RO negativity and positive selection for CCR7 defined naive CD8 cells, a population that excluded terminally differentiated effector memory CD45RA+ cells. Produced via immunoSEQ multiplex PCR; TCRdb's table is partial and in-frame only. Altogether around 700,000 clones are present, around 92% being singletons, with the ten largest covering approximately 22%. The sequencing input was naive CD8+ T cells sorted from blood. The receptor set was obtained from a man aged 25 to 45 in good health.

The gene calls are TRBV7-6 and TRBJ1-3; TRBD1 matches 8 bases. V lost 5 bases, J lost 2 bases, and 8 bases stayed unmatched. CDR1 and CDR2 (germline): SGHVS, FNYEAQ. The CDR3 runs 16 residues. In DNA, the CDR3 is TGTGCCAGCAGCGCTAGACAGGGGAAAACTGGAAACACCATATATTTT. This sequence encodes CASSARQGKTGNTIYF.

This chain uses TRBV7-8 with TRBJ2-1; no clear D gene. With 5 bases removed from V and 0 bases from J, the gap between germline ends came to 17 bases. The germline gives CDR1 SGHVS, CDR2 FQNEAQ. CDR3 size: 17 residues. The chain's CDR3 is CASSQQSWKDSYNEQFF. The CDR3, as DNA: TGTGCCAGCAGCCAGCAGAGTTGGAAGGACTCCTACAATGAGCAGTTCTTC.

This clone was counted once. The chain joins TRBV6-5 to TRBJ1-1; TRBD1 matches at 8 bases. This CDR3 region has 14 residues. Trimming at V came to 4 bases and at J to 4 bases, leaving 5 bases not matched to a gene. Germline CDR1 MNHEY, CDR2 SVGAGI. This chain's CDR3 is CASSWQGASTEAFF. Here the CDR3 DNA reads TGTGCCAGCAGTTGGCAGGGGGCCTCCACTGAAGCTTTCTTT.

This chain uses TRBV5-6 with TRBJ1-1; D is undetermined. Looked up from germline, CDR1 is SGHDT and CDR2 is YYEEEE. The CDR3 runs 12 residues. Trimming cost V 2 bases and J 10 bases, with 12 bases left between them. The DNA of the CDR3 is TGTGCCAGCAGCTTAAGCGGACCTGGAGCTTTCTTT. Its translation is CASSLSGPGAFF.

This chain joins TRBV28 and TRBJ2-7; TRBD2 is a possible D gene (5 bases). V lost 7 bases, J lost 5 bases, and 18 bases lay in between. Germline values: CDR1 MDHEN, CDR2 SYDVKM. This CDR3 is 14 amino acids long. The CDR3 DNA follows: TGTGCCAGCACCGTAGTGGGGAGCTGGGACGAGCAGTACTTC. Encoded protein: CASTVVGSWDEQYF.

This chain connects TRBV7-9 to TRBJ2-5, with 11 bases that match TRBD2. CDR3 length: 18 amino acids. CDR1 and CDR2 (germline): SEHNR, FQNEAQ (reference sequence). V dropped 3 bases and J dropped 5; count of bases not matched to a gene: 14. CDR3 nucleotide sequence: TGTGCCAGCAGCTTTATCCAATTTAGCGGGAGGGCCAAGGAGACCCAGTACTTC. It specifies CASSFIQFSGRAKETQYF.

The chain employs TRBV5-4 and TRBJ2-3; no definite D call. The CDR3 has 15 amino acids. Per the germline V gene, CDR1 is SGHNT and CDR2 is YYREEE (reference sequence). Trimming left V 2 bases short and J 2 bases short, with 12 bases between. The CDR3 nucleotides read TGTGCCAGCAGCTTCGTGACCGGAGCCACAGATACGCAGTATTTT. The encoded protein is CASSFVTGATDTQYF.

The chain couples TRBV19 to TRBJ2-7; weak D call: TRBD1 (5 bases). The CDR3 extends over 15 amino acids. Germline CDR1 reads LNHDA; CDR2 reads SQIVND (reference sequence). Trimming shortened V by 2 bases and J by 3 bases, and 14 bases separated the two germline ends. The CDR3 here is CASSISGSVVYEQYF. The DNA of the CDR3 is TGTGCCAGTAGTATATCAGGGTCGGTAGTCTACGAGCAGTACTTC. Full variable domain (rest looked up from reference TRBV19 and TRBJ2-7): DGGITQSPKYLFRKEGQNVTLSCEQNLNHDAMYWYRQDPGQGLRLIYYSQIVNDFQKGDIAEGYSVSREKKESFPLTVTSAQKNPTAFYLCASSISGSVVYEQYFGPGTRLTVT.

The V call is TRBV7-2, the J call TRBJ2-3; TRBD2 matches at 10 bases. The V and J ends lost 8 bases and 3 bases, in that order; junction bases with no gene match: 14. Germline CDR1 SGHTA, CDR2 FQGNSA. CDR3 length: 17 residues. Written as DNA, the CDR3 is TGTGCCAGCGCGAAAGTGGCGGGGACTAGCGTTACAGATACGCAGTATTTT. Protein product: CASAKVAGTSVTDTQYF.

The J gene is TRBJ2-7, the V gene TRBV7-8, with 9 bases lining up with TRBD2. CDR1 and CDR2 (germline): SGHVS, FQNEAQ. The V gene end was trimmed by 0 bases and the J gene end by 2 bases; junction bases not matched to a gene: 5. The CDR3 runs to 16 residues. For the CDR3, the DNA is TGTGCCAGCAGCTTAGCGTGGCGGGAGGGTACCTACGAGCAGTACTTC. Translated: CASSLAWREGTYEQYF.

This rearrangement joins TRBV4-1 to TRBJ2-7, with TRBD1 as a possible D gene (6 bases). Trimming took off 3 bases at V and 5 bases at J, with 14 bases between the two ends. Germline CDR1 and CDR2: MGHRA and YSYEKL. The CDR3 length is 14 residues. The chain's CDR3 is CASSHYETGDEQYF. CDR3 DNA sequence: TGCGCCAGCAGCCATTACGAGACAGGTGACGAGCAGTACTTC.

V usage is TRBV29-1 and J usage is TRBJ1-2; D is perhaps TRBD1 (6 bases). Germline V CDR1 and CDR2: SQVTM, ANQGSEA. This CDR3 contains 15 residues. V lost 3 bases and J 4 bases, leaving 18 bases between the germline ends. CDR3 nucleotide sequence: TGCAGCGTTGATCTGTGGACAGAAACCTTCTATGGCTACACCTTC. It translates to CSVDLWTETFYGYTF.

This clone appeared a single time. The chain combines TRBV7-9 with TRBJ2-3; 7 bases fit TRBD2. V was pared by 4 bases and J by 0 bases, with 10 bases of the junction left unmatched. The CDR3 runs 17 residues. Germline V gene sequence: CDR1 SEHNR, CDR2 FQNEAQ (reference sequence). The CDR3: CASSSAGVTDSTDTQYF. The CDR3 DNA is TGTGCCAGCAGCTCCGCGGGGGTGACAGATAGCACAGATACGCAGTATTTT.

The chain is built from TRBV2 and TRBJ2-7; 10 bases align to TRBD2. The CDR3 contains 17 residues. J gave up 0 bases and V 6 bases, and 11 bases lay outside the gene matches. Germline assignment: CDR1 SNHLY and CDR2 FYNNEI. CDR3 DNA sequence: TGTGCCAGCAGCGGAATACACAGCGGGAGGGGCTCCTACGAGCAGTACTTC. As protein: CASSGIHSGRGSYEQYF.

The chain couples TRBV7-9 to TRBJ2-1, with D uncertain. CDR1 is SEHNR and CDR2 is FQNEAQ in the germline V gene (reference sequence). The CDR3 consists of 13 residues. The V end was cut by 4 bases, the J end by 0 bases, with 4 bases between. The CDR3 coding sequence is TGTGCCAGCAGCTCGAACTCCTACAATGAGCAGTTCTTC. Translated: CASSSNSYNEQFF.

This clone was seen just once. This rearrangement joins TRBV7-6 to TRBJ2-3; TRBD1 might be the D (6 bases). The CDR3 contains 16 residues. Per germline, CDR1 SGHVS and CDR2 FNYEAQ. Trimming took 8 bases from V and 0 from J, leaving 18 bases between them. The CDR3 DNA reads TGTGCCAGCGGTTGGGGGCAATCAAAGAGCACAGATACGCAGTATTTT. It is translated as CASGWGQSKSTDTQYF.

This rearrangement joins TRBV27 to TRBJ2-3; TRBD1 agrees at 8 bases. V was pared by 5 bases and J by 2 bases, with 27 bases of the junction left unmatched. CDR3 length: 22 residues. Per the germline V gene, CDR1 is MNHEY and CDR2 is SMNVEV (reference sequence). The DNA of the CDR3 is TGTGCCAGCAGTACTATACGTTATCCGGACAGGGCTGGTTCGACGCACACAGATACGCAGTATTTT. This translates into CASSTIRYPDRAGSTHTDTQYF.

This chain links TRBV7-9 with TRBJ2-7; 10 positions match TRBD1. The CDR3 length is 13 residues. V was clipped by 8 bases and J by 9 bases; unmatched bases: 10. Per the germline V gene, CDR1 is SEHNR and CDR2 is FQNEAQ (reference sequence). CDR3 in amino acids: CASRPGQGSAQYF. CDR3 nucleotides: TGTGCCAGCCGCCCGGGACAGGGGTCCGCGCAGTACTTC.

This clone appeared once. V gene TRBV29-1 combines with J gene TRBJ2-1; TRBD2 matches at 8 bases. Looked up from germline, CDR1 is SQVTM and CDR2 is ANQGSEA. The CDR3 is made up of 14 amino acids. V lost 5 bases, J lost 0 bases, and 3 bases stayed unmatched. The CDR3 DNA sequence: TGCAGCGTTATGAGCGGGAGCTCCTACAATGAGCAGTTCTTC. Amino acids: CSVMSGSSYNEQFF.

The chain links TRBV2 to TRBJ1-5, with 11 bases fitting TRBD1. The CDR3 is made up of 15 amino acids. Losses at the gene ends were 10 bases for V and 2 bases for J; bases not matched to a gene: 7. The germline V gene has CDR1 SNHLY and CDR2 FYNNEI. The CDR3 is CATEGQGVGNQPQHF. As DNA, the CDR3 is TGTGCCACCGAGGGACAGGGGGTGGGCAATCAGCCCCAGCATTTT.

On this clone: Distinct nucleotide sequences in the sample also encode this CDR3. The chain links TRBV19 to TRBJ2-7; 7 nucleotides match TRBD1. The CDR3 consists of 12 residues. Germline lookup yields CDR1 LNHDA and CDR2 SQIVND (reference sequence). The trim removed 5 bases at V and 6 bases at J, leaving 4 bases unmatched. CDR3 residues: CASSPTGAEQYF. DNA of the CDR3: TGTGCCAGTAGTCCCACAGGGGCCGAGCAGTACTTC.